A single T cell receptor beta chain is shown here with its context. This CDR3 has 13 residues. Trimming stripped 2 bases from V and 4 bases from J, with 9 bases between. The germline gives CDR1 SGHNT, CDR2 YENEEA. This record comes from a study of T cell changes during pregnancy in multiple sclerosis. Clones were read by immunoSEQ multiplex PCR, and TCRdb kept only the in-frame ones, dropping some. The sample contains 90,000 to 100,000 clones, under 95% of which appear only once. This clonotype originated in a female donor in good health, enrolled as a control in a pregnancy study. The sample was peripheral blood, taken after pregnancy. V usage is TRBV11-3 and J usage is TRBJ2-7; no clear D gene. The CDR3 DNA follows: TGTGCCAGCAGCTTATCGGGTTCGTACGAGCAGTACTTC. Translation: CASSLSGSYEQYF.